This paragraph reports one T cell receptor (beta chain). The clone's antigen remains unknown. Per-base qualities were not stored, and no clone one base away is much larger. These data originate in a study of T cell responses to AZD1222 COVID-19 vaccine (dated by TCRdb to the early 2020s). With regard to the full study: A total of 233 trial participants underwent TCR sequencing, of whom 200 to 220 had received two doses of AZD1222 and around 25 had received two doses of the MenACWY control vaccine. Enrollment into the trials was organized by age into subgroups of 18-55, 56-69 and 70-plus years, and those subgroups contained roughly 140, 27 and 60 TCR-sequenced participants, respectively.

The meaning of the sample's time point label: about 28 days (+/-7) after the second vaccine dose. The meaning of the sample's treatment or condition label: meningococcal conjugate vaccine given as trial control. Vaccinee samples were obtained from the UK trials COV001 and COV002, which included a single-blind randomized controlled phase 2/3 trial of AZD1222 (ChAdOx1 nCoV-19) in healthy adults. For TCRbeta chain sequencing, PBMC samples were collected from trial participants at day 0 and at day 28 after the second dose. The CDR3 regions of human TCRbeta chains were analyzed by immunosequencing. In the paper's pipeline: TCRs in the repertoires were matched against a reference library of SARS-CoV-2-specific TCRs that had been generated with the MIRA antigen-specificity platform. Breadth meant the fraction of unique TCRs that were SARS-CoV-2-associated, whereas depth meant the fraction of total T cells that were SARS-CoV-2-associated. Using the MIRA data, each spike-specific TCR was assigned both to the spike region to which the TCR was reactive and to a CD4 or CD8 class. Log10-transformed breadth and depth values were compared by one-way ANOVA with Sidak's multiple comparisons tests. This immuneACCESS table, as held by TCRdb, lists in-frame sequences with V and J called but not all clones. Of the missing ones, under half trace to an unresolved V gene in checked studies; the others have no known cause. The V and J calls and clone size were taken over from that table, and D and trimming were inferred from the DNA. The sample records over 70,000 clones, about 80% of which are singletons. The ten most abundant clones make up about 26% of the sample.

The investigation overall reported the following: Because no day 14 peak-response samples were available, repertoires were characterized only after the peak T cell response. The 56-69-year group was small, and its depth increase did not reach significance, likely because of low power. The whole spike protein was spanned by vaccine-associated CD4 TCRs, and dominant responses were seen in regions 160-218 and 743-854. Participants were mostly white British and included more females than males, and it was suggested by the authors that clonal diversity may have been underestimated. After two AZD1222 doses, spike-specific TCR breadth and depth were significantly higher than at day 0 and than in MenACWY recipients. Conclusions about previously exposed vaccinees are limited, since just a handful of AZD1222 recipients were seropositive for SARS-CoV-2 at baseline. Reportedly, close to half of the unique spike-specific TCRs recognized epitopes lying outside the regions that are mutated in the B.1.351 and B.1.1.7 variants.

At the junction V is shortened by 3 bases and J by 5 bases, with 10 bases in between. The CDR3 covers 13 residues, taking in both the cysteine and the phenylalanine. Only the CDR3 part of the read is kept: 39 bases, read in frame from the first base. According to the germline V gene (reference sequence), CDR1 reads SEHNR and CDR2 reads FQNEAQ. The receptor chain draws on TRBV7-9 and TRBJ2-5; the D gene is possibly TRBD1 or TRBD2, with 5 bases matching each. This sequence was found in an adult who received the MenACWY meningococcal vaccine as a control. The sequenced sample was peripheral blood, obtained 28 days after the second dose of the MenACWY control vaccine. The CDR3 region: CASSLGVGETQYF. The bases read TGTGCCAGCAGCTTGGGGGTTGGGGAGACCCAGTACTTC. The entire variable domain, with the stretches around the CDR3 drawn from the reference TRBV7-9 and TRBJ2-5 proteins, is DTGVSQNPRHKITKRGQNVTFRCDPISEHNRLYWYRQTLGQGPEFLTYFQNEAQLEKSRLLSDRFSAERPKGSFSTLEIQRTEQGDSAMYLCASSLGVGETQYFGPGTRLLVL.